This TCR beta chain was retrieved from a study of radiotherapy plus CTLA-4 blockade in lung cancer. As for the study in general: Objective responses were documented in approximately 18% of patients, with disease control in approximately 31%. Study results and limitations: Tumor-derived TCR clones expanded in blood after radiotherapy plus ipilimumab.

Those patients who had chemo-refractory metastatic non-small-cell lung cancer were given focal radiation along with CTLA-4 blockade through ipilimumab. Remarks on this clone: Its target is unknown.

V lost 5 bases and J lost 2, with 15 bases in between. This CDR3 is built from 16 residues. The germline V gene encodes CDR1 SGHNT and CDR2 YENEEA. Libraries were prepared by immunoSEQ multiplex PCR; TCRdb keeps only in-frame clonotypes and omits some of them. The sample carries about 100,000 clones, about 80% recorded once. The sequence was collected from a human donor with non-small cell lung cancer who had stable disease on radiotherapy plus ipilimumab. Here the sequenced sample was peripheral blood, taken from a patient treated with radiotherapy plus ipilimumab. The chain joins TRBV11-3 to TRBJ2-2; possible D gene TRBD1, 6 bases. CDR3: CASSRQTGPNTGELFF. The CDR3 DNA reads TGTGCCAGCAGCCGCCAGACAGGCCCAAACACCGGGGAGCTGTTTTTT.